The clone carrying this TCR beta chain was observed at least ten times. The V gene's germline CDR1 is SGHTA and CDR2 FQGNSA. Trimming at V came to 7 bases and at J to 4 bases, leaving 2 bases not matched to a gene. The CDR3 sequence is 12 residues long. The record originates from a study of T cells after yellow fever vaccination. Overall study context: Fractions of limited cellularity were prepared by means of SMART-Seq v4 Ultra Low Input.

Findings and limits, study-wide: Almost all vaccine-responding clonotypes were not detected in the sorted memory subsets at the day 0 time point. After the booster, nearly 98% of CD4 and roughly nine tenths of CD8 primary-response clones were re-detected.

The 5'RACE template-switching step produced TCR cDNA and added a universal primer site and UMIs. TCRdb re-analysed the 5' RACE reads in MiXCR, keeping a single row per CDR3 protein. The sample yields 20,000 to 25,000 distinct CDR3 sequences, 5.2% seen once. The sequenced sample was PBMCs, either bulk or a sorted T-cell subset (CD4+, CD8+, memory, or dextramer-sorted; not recorded which), obtained about 49 days after the first yellow fever vaccination. This receptor was identified in a young man who received the YFV17D yellow fever vaccine. The chain combines TRBV7-2 with TRBJ2-5, with TRBD1 matching over 8 bases. CDR3 DNA sequence: TGTGCCAGCACCACAGGGGGAGAGACCCAGTACTTC. Amino acids: CASTTGGETQYF.